What follows are 12 T cell receptor beta chains derived from one specimen sequenced in a study of CD8 T cells in ankylosing spondylitis. Study-level points and caveats: A motif in TCR beta, a set of roughly eight highly homologous variants, appeared characteristic of ankylosing spondylitis blood.

Antigens for these TCRs are unknown. Each CDR3 protein is one row after TCRdb ran MiXCR on the 5' RACE reads. This sample has 200,000 to 250,000 distinct CDR3 sequences; roughly 6.6% occur once, and the top ten carry 14%. The source material was blood, either unsorted or a sorted T cell fraction (not recorded which). The receptors shown here come from a male donor with ankylosing spondylitis.

This rearrangement joins TRBV15 to TRBJ2-7; D is uncertain. This CDR3 region has 16 residues. V was clipped by 0 bases and J by 2 bases, with 14 bases between them. The germline V gene encodes CDR1 LNHNV and CDR2 YYDKDF (reference sequence). For the CDR3, the DNA is TGTGCCACCAGCAGAGATTCCGCAGGCTCTCCCTACGAGCAGTACTTC. It is translated as CATSRDSAGSPYEQYF.

This clonotype was seen many times. The CDR3 DNA is TGTGCCAGCAGTAAAAGTGAGTGGACTGAAGCTTTCTTT. It is translated as CASSKSEWTEAFF. This rearrangement joins TRBV25-1 to TRBJ1-1; D is uncertain. V lost 5 bases, J lost 5 bases, and 12 bases lay in between. Germline CDR1 and CDR2: MGHDK and SYGVNS. CDR3 length: 13 residues. Drawing the rest from reference TRBV25-1 and TRBJ1-1, the complete variable domain is EADIYQTPRYLVIGTGKKITLECSQTMGHDKMYWYQQDPGMELHLIHYSYGVNSTEKGDLSSESTVSRIRTEHFPLTLESARPSHTSQYLCASSKSEWTEAFFGQGTRLTVV.

This clonotype has ten or more counts. This chain connects TRBV5-1 to TRBJ1-2; D is perhaps TRBD1 (5 bases). The length of the CDR3 is 14 residues. The germline gives CDR1 SGHRS, CDR2 YFSETQ. Between the trimmed V and J ends, which lost 4 bases and 6 bases, there was a span of 16 bases. The CDR3 spells CASSPRDGRDGYTF. The CDR3 bases are TGCGCCAGCAGCCCAAGGGACGGCCGGGATGGCTACACCTTC.

In this sample, this clonotype turned up a few times. The chain recombines TRBV4-3 with TRBJ2-7; 7 nucleotides agree with TRBD2. Germline V lookup: CDR1 LGHNA, CDR2 YSLEER. The J segment lost 0 bases and the V segment lost 2 bases, leaving 4 bases of the junction unmatched. This CDR3 spans 15 amino acids. CDR3: CASSQRAGVSYEQYF. For the CDR3, the DNA is TGCGCCAGCAGCCAAAGGGCGGGAGTCTCCTACGAGCAGTACTTC.

This clonotype was counted many times. The chain joins TRBV28 to TRBJ2-5; D gene ambiguous. The CDR3 length is 11 residues. V lost 2 bases and J lost 5, with 3 bases in between. In germline, CDR1 is MDHEN, CDR2 SYDVKM. The CDR3: CASSLMETQYF. CDR3 in DNA: TGTGCCAGCAGTTTAATGGAGACCCAGTACTTC.

This clonotype has a count of ten or more. This chain links TRBV20-1 with TRBJ2-2; the D gene is possibly TRBD1 (5 bases). Trimming took 0 bases from V and 7 from J, leaving 6 bases between them. The CDR3 contains 12 residues. The V gene's germline CDR1 is DFQATT and CDR2 SNEGSKA (reference sequence). CDR3 loop: CSARDQGGELFF. For the CDR3, the DNA is TGCAGTGCTAGAGATCAGGGCGGGGAGCTGTTTTTT.

V and J are TRBV4-3 and TRBJ2-5; D is ambiguous. CDR3 length equals 15 residues. Deletions cut 1 base from V and 4 bases from J, with 13 bases between. CDR1 and CDR2 (germline): LGHNA, YSLEER. CDR3 sequence: CASSQALGRRETQYF. The CDR3 DNA follows: TGCGCCAGCAGCCAAGCTCTCGGCAGACGAGAGACCCAGTACTTC.

The chain carries TRBV7-3 and TRBJ1-5; D gene unclear. This CDR3 spans 13 amino acids. The V and J ends lost 5 bases and 7 bases respectively, with 12 bases between them. The V gene's germline CDR1 is SGHTA and CDR2 FQGTGA. CDR3 in DNA: TGTGCCAGCAGCATCGGGAAGAGACAGCCCCAGCATTTT. Translated, it gives CASSIGKRQPQHF.

The table lists this clonotype with many counts. The J gene is TRBJ2-7, the V gene TRBV11-2, with 12 bases matching TRBD2. Germline CDR1 is SGHAT and CDR2 is FQNNGV. This CDR3 comprises 18 residues. V dropped 1 base and J dropped 5; count of bases not matched to a gene: 12. This CDR3 reads CASSLGYRTSGISHEQYF. The CDR3 nucleotides read TGTGCCAGCAGCTTAGGGTACAGGACTAGCGGGATTTCCCACGAGCAGTACTTC.

This clonotype has a count of ten or more. CDR3 sequence reads: CASSPRAYHEQYF. CDR3 nucleotides: TGTGCCAGCAGCCCCCGGGCCTATCACGAGCAGTACTTC. This chain links TRBV28 with TRBJ2-7; D not resolved. There are 13 residues in the CDR3. Trimming took 6 bases from V and 5 from J, leaving 14 bases between them. Germline assignment: CDR1 MDHEN and CDR2 SYDVKM.

This clonotype was seen many times. V and J are TRBV7-9 and TRBJ2-1; D remains ambiguous. Germline V lookup: CDR1 SEHNR, CDR2 FQNEAQ (reference sequence). This CDR3 region has 13 residues. Trimming removed 3 bases at V and 7 bases at J, with 10 bases between. This CDR3 reads CASSFPAGNEQFF. CDR3 coding DNA: TGTGCCAGCAGCTTCCCGGCCGGGAATGAGCAGTTCTTC.

This clonotype came up many times. This chain links TRBV7-2 with TRBJ2-3, with 11 bases lining up with TRBD2. V dropped 5 bases and J dropped 6; count of bases not matched to a gene: 7. The CDR3 sequence is 15 residues long. Per the germline V gene, CDR1 is SGHTA and CDR2 is FQGNSA. The DNA for the CDR3 is TGTGCCAGCAGCCTGACTAGCGGGACGCTCGATACGCAGTATTTT. It specifies CASSLTSGTLDTQYF.